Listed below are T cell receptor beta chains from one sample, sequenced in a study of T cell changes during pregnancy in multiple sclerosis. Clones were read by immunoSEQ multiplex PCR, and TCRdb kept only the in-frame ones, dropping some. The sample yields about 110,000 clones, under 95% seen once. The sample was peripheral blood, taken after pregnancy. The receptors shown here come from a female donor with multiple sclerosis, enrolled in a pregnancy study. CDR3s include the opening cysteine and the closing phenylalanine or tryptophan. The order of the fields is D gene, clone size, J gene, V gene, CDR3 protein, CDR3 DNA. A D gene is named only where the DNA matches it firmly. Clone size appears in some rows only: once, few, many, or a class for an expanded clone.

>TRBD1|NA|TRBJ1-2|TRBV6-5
CASSQTGGEGYTF
TGTGCCAGCAGTCAAACAGGGGGCGAGGGCTACACCTTC
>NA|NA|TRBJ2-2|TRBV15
CATSSPSTMNTGELFF
TGTGCCACCAGCAGTCCTAGTACAATGAACACCGGGGAGCTGTTTTTT
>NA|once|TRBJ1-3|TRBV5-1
CASSWDNSASGNTIYF
TGCGCCAGCAGCTGGGACAACTCAGCCTCTGGAAACACCATATATTTT
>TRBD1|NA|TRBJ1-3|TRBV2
CASSAGAWTGGNTIYF
TGTGCCAGCAGTGCCGGGGCCTGGACAGGGGGAAACACCATATATTTT
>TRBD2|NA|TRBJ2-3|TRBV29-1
CSVPGGLAGGPVQTDTQYF
TGCAGCGTCCCTGGGGGGCTAGCGGGAGGTCCAGTGCAGACAGATACGCAGTATTTT
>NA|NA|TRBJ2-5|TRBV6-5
CASSYGGAETQYF
TGTGCCAGCAGTTACGGGGGGGCTGAGACCCAGTACTTC
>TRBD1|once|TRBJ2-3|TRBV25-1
CASSVGGRGTDTQYF
TGTGCCAGCAGTGTAGGGGGCCGTGGTACAGATACGCAGTATTTT
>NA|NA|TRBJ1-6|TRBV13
CASEAVQGGSPLHF
TGTGCCAGCGAGGCAGTCCAGGGTGGATCACCCCTCCACTTT
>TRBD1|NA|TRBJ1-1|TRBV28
CASSFSGTGNTEAFF
TGTGCCAGCAGTTTTTCCGGGACAGGGAACACTGAAGCTTTCTTT
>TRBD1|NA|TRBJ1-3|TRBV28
CASSLLGTGGTKNTIYF
TGTGCCAGCAGTTTGTTGGGGACAGGTGGGACTAAGAACACCATATATTTT
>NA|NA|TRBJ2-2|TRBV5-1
CASSPIPTGELFF
TGCGCCAGCAGCCCTATTCCCACCGGGGAGCTGTTTTTT
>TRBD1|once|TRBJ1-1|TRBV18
CASSPRGQGDTEAFF
TGTGCCAGCTCACCGAGGGGACAGGGGGACACTGAAGCTTTCTTT
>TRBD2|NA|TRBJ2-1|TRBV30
CAWNIRLAGESLNNEQFF
TGTGCCTGGAATATTCGACTAGCGGGAGAATCCCTAAACAATGAGCAGTTCTTC
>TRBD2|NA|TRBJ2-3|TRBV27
CASRRAGGPGTDTQYF
TGTGCCAGCAGGAGGGCGGGGGGGCCGGGAACAGATACGCAGTATTTT
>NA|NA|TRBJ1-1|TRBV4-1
CASSQDAGRVNTEAFF
TGCGCCAGCAGCCAAGACGCGGGTCGGGTGAACACTGAAGCTTTCTTT
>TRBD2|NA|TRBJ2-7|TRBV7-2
CASSLSGGLEGYF
TGTGCCAGCAGCTTATCGGGAGGACTCGAGGGGTACTTC
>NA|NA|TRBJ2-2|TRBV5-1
CASSRDTGELFF
TGCGCCAGCAGCCGAGACACCGGGGAGCTGTTTTTT
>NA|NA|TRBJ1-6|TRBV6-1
CASSEAVGGSSYNSPLHF
TGTGCCAGCAGTGAAGCTGTCGGGGGGAGCTCCTATAATTCACCCCTCCACTTT
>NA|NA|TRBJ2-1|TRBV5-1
CASSLGVSRGAYNEQFF
TGCGCCAGCAGCCTGGGGGTCTCGCGGGGAGCGTACAATGAGCAGTTCTTC
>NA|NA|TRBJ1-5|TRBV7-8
CASSSLLAGTPKEPQHF
TGTGCCAGCAGCTCGTTACTAGCCGGGACTCCAAAGGAGCCCCAGCATTTT
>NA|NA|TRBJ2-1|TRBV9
CASSVDSYNEQFFGPGWNEQFF
NA
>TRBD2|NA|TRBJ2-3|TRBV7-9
CASSLGLAGGDTDTQYF
TGTGCCAGCAGCTTAGGCCTAGCGGGGGGGGACACAGATACGCAGTATTTT
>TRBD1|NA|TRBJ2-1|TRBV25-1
CASHTGAPGNEQFF
TGTGCCAGCCACACAGGGGCCCCCGGGAATGAGCAGTTCTTC
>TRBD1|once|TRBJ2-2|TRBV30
CAWSAGQVTGELFF
TGTGCCTGGAGTGCGGGACAGGTCACCGGGGAGCTGTTTTTT
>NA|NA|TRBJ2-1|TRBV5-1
CASSLGGANEQFF
TGCGCCAGCAGCTTGGGGGGCGCAAATGAGCAGTTCTTC
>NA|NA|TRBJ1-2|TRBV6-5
CASSLYGQTGYTF
TGTGCCAGCAGCCTATACGGACAGACCGGCTACACCTTC
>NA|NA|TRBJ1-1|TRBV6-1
CASSGTAFEAFF
TGTGCCAGCAGTGGGACAGCCTTTGAAGCTTTCTTT
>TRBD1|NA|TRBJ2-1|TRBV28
CASSSPRTGGTYNEQFF
TGTGCCAGCAGTTCTCCCCGGACAGGGGGTACGTACAATGAGCAGTTCTTC
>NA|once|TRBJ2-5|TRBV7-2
CASSPSGLGRVETQYF
TGTGCCAGCAGCCCATCGGGACTGGGCCGAGTGGAGACCCAGTACTTC
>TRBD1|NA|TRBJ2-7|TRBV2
CASRAGTGVTYEQYF
TGTGCCAGCAGGGCCGGGACAGGGGTAACCTACGAGCAGTACTTC
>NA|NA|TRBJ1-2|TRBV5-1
CASSLNFPEDGYTF
TGCGCCAGCAGCTTAAATTTCCCCGAGGATGGCTACACCTTC
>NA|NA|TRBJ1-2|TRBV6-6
CASSYARDTANYGYTF
TGTGCCAGCAGTTACGCCCGGGACACAGCTAACTATGGCTACACCTTC
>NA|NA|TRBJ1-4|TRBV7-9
CASSIDGREVYKEKLFF
TGTGCCAGCAGCATCGACGGCAGGGAGGTATACAAGGAAAAACTGTTTTTT
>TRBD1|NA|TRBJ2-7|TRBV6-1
CASSVEGQGAFYEQYF
TGTGCCAGCAGTGTCGAGGGACAGGGCGCTTTTTACGAGCAGTACTTC
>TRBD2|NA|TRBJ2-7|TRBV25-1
CASSELAGGEQYF
TGTGCCAGCAGTGAACTAGCGGGGGGTGAGCAGTACTTC
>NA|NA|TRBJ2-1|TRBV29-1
CSVEADNEQFF
TGCAGCGTTGAAGCGGACAATGAGCAGTTCTTC
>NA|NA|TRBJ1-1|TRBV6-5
CASSYSRGNTEAFF
TGTGCCAGCAGTTACTCTAGAGGGAACACTGAAGCTTTCTTT
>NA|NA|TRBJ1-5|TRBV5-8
CASSLGQYSNQPQHF
TGTGCCAGCAGCTTGGGACAGTATAGCAATCAGCCCCAGCATTTT
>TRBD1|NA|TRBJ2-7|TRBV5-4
CASSQDRGPYEQYF
TGTGCCAGCAGCCAGGACAGGGGGCCTTACGAGCAGTACTTC
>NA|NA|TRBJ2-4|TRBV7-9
CASSPGESIQYF
TGTGCCAGCAGCCCCGGGGAAAGCATTCAGTACTTC
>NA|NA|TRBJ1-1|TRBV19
CASSTGSGGGTEAFF
TGTGCCAGTAGTACCGGATCGGGGGGCGGCACTGAAGCTTTCTTT
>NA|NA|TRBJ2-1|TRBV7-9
CASSLAAGTYNEQFF
TGTGCCAGCAGCTTAGCCGCGGGGACCTACAATGAGCAGTTCTTC
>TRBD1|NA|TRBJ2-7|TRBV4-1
CASSQPGTAFYEQYF
TGCGCCAGCAGCCAACCCGGGACAGCATTTTACGAGCAGTACTTC
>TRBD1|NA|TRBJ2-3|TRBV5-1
CASSFGQGTDTQYF
TGCGCCAGCAGCTTCGGACAGGGGACAGATACGCAGTATTTT
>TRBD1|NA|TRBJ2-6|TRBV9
CASSDGQGGTSGANVLTF
TGTGCCAGCAGCGACGGACAGGGGGGTACCTCTGGGGCCAACGTCCTGACTTTC
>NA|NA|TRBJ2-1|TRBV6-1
CASSQSGSSYNEQFF
TGTGCCAGCAGTCAAAGCGGTAGCTCCTACAATGAGCAGTTCTTC
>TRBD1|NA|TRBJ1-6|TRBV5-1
CASSTRQGANSPLHF
TGCGCCAGCAGCACTCGACAGGGGGCAAATTCACCCCTCCACTTT
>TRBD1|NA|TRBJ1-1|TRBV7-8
CASSLATDRGEGGNTEAFF
TGTGCCAGCAGCTTAGCGACGGACAGGGGTGAGGGGGGGAACACTGAAGCTTTCTTT
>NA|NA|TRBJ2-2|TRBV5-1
CASFPGGQYTGELFF
TGCGCCAGCTTCCCGGGGGGCCAGTACACCGGGGAGCTGTTTTTT
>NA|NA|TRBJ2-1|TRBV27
CASSFSGSTRNNEQFF
TGTGCCAGCAGCTTCTCCGGGTCCACACGAAACAATGAGCAGTTCTTC